The clone carrying this T cell receptor beta chain came up once. Its antigen is still unknown. This entry is derived from a study of CD8+CD57+ T cells in acquired aplastic anemia. In the study overall: Across the sorted CD4+ and CD8+ cells, DNA amounts averaged about 3.2 ug. Study-wide points: CD8+ Simpson's diversity showed no significant patient-control difference. Around 30 sequences, all CD8+ CDR3, were shared between patients and controls.

There are 15 residues in the CDR3. With 1 base clipped from V and 0 bases from J, the junction kept 1 base outside the gene matches. Using genomic DNA as the template, TCR beta VDJ and CDR3 profiling was carried out. Via MiXCR, TCRdb re-called the reads, giving one row per CDR3 protein. The sample carries about 120,000 distinct CDR3 sequences, under 60% recorded once. In patients chosen for sequencing, flow cytometry had shown CD8+CD57+ cell expansion. The receptor's source is a human donor with aplastic anemia. The chain uses TRBV12-3 or TRBV12-4 and TRBJ2-3; 7 positions agree with TRBD1. Sequenced material: sorted CD4+, CD8+, or CD8+CD57+ T cells (not recorded which) from PBMCs. The CDR3 nucleotides are TGTGCCAGCAGTTTAGAGACAGGGAGCACAGATACGCAGTATTTT. It codes for CASSLETGSTDTQYF.